The clone carrying this T cell receptor beta chain has just a few counts. The target antigen is unknown. A library of TCRbeta sequences, prepared with unique molecular identifiers, was generated. TCRdb independently ran MiXCR on the PCR reads; one entry per CDR3 protein. The table shows about 510,000 distinct CDR3 sequences, with more than 9.5% occurring only once. The source of the sample is a study of T-cell reconstitution after alpha-beta-depleted transplantation in children. Study results and limitations: After transplant, at about two months, alpha-beta T cells were reportedly derived from several hundred expanded graft clones.

Germline trimming cut 6 bases from V and 1 base from J; bases unmatched to any gene: 7. This CDR3 comprises 16 residues. The chain combines TRBV12-3 or TRBV12-4 with TRBJ2-1, with 9 bases that match TRBD2. This material consisted of PBMCs, mostly from graft donor cells, taken 180 days after TCRalphabeta/CD19-depleted stem cell transplant. This TCR was recovered from a female patient aged 2-9 years who had a stem cell transplant for aplastic anemia, so the T cells may come from the graft donor. Here the CDR3 DNA reads TGTGCCAGCAGGGGGACAAGCGGGAGGTCCTACAATGAGCAGTTCTTC. This gives the protein CASRGTSGRSYNEQFF.